This T cell receptor beta chain came from a study of T cells in localized non-small cell lung cancer. On this clone: Its antigen remains unidentified.

V shed 4 bases and J shed 11 bases, with 12 bases lying between them. CDR3 length: 13 residues. Per the germline V gene, CDR1 is MNHEY and CDR2 is SVGAGI. Study observations and caveats: Higher blood T cell density went with longer overall survival. Appearances in adjacent lung were noted for a median roughly 50 of the top 100 tumor clones.

The repertoire was sequenced with immunoSEQ multiplex PCR; TCRdb's copy has only in-frame clones and lacks some. This table holds about 16,000 clones, almost 90% found once. Sequencing used peripheral blood mononuclear cells, obtained before any cancer treatment. This sequence joins TRBV6-5 and TRBJ1-6; D is perhaps TRBD1 (5 bases). The TCR comes from a woman aged 40-75 years with stage III lung adenocarcinoma. CDR3 region: CASSSRGSTPLHF. DNA of the CDR3: TGTGCCAGCAGTTCCCGGGGGTCAACACCCCTCCACTTT.